The T cell receptor (beta chain) described here comes from a study of blood T cell repertoires in COVID-19. In the study overall: There were acute and convalescent COVID-19 samples, and they came from the United States, Italy and Spain. The cDNA or gDNA used as material had been derived from T cells, B-cell-depleted T cells, or PBMCs.

Clones were sequenced by immunoSEQ multiplex PCR, and TCRdb holds only the in-frame ones, with some missing. The data show around 230,000 clones, just under 90% seen once. The V gene end was trimmed by 4 bases and the J gene end by 2 bases; junction bases not matched to a gene: 7. Germline values: CDR1 LGHDT, CDR2 YNNKEL (reference sequence). The CDR3 totals 18 residues. Participants' own reports of clinical history determined their cohort assignment. The sequenced sample consisted of PBMCs or T cells enriched from blood (not recorded which). The TCR originated in a woman aged 25 to 39 with acute COVID-19. The rearrangement uses TRBV3-1 (or the pseudogene TRBV3-2) and TRBJ2-3; 15 bases line up with TRBD2. CDR3 DNA sequence: TGTGCCAGCAGCCGAAACGGACTAGCGGGGGGGGTCACAGATACGCAGTATTTT. This sequence encodes CASSRNGLAGGVTDTQYF.